Each of the 25 T cell receptor beta chains below was sequenced from the same sample in a study. Via MiXCR, TCRdb re-called the 5' RACE reads, giving one row per CDR3 protein. The table includes 60,000 to 65,000 distinct CDR3 sequences, around 30% detected once. The sequencing sample was made of tumor-infiltrating naive CD4+ T cells sorted from the breast tumor. The subset: naive CD4+ T cells, CD4+CD45RA+CD25-. The receptors stem from a female donor with breast cancer.

This clonotype was seen repeatedly, ten times or more. The chain links TRBV20-1 to TRBJ1-5; the D is unclear. V lost 6 bases and J lost 7, with 19 bases in between. This CDR3 has 14 residues. Germline V gene sequence: CDR1 DFQATT, CDR2 SNEGSKA (reference sequence). The DNA for the CDR3 is TGCAGTGCGCAAGACTCGAGATCGGAGCAGCCCCAGCATTTT. Its protein is CSAQDSRSEQPQHF.

This clonotype was counted ten times or more. The chain combines TRBV7-2 with TRBJ2-2; perhaps TRBD2 as D (5 bases). Germline V gene lookup returns CDR1 SGHTA and CDR2 FQGNSA. With 5 bases removed from V and 2 bases from J, the gap between germline ends came to 9 bases. CDR3 length: 14 amino acids. The CDR3 DNA reads as TGTGCCAGCAGCCCGGGGTTCAACACCGGGGAGCTGTTTTTT. It translates to CASSPGFNTGELFF.

The rearrangement links TRBV7-8 to TRBJ2-3; D perhaps matches TRBD1 (5 bases). This CDR3 comprises 18 residues. V lost 2 bases, J lost 6 bases, and 24 bases lay in between. CDR1 is SGHVS, CDR2 FQNEAQ, per germline. CDR3 coding DNA: TGTGCCAGCAGCTTACGCCCCTCAACAGGTGCTAGTTTGGATACGCAGTATTTT. It yields the protein CASSLRPSTGASLDTQYF.

In the case of this clonotype: A junction end diverges from the germline sequence, so it may reflect a read error. V is TRBV4-3 and J is TRBJ1-5, with D possibly being TRBD1 (5 bases). Germline V gene data show CDR1 as LGHNA and CDR2 as YSLEER. This CDR3 region has 13 residues. CDR3 sequence: CACSLGGNQPQHF. The CDR3, as DNA: TGCGCCTGCAGCCTCGGGGGGAATCAGCCCCAGCATTTT.

The chain carries TRBV5-1 and TRBJ2-7; D is perhaps TRBD1 (6 bases). Germline V gene data show CDR1 as SGHRS and CDR2 as YFSETQ. The CDR3 length is 14 residues. V lost 2 bases and J lost 5, with 14 bases in between. Written as DNA, the CDR3 is TGCGCCAGCAGCTTATCCCAGGGGATTAACGAGCAGTACTTC. This translates into CASSLSQGINEQYF.

The V gene is TRBV3-1, the J gene TRBJ2-3; no clear D. The CDR3 spans 17 residues. V shed 4 bases and J shed 2 bases, with 19 bases lying between them. Germline lookup yields CDR1 LGHDT and CDR2 YNNKEL (reference sequence). The CDR3 loop is CASSRSSPRTITDTQYF. The CDR3 bases are TGTGCCAGCAGCCGTTCCTCGCCGCGGACCATCACAGATACGCAGTATTTT.

Many counts were recorded for this clonotype. The V gene is TRBV3-1, the J gene TRBJ2-1, with D perhaps TRBD2 (6 bases). V lost 5 bases and J 12 bases, leaving 17 bases between the germline ends. Looked up from germline, CDR1 is LGHDT and CDR2 is YNNKEL (reference sequence). The CDR3 is 13 amino acids. The CDR3 DNA sequence: TGTGCCAGCAGCTCCCGACTAGATCGAGCGCAGTTCTTC. Encoded protein: CASSSRLDRAQFF.

This clonotype was recorded many times. V gene TRBV2 combines with J gene TRBJ1-2; weak D call: TRBD1 (5 bases). The CDR3 totals 14 residues. From germline, CDR1 is SNHLY and CDR2 FYNNEI. Trimming took off 4 bases at V and 2 bases at J, with 11 bases between the two ends. CDR3 bases: TGTGCCAGCAGTGTTACGACAGCAAACTATGGCTACACCTTC. The encoded protein is CASSVTTANYGYTF.

The rearrangement joins TRBV4-2 to TRBJ2-6; maybe TRBD1 (5 bases). The germline CDR1 and CDR2 sequences are LGHNA and YNFKEQ. The V end was cut by 4 bases, the J end by 0 bases, with 16 bases between. CDR3 length equals 18 residues. The CDR3 sequence is CASSPRQLLDSGANVLTF. The CDR3 DNA is TGTGCCAGCAGCCCCCGACAGCTCTTAGACTCTGGGGCCAACGTCCTGACTTTC.

The genes are TRBV24-1 and TRBJ2-1, with 9 bases lining up with TRBD1. The CDR3 sequence is 16 residues long. Per germline, CDR1 KGHDR and CDR2 SFDVKD. V trimming: 6 bases; J trimming: 5 bases; junction bases outside the gene matches: 10. This CDR3 is CATSRIGGQGHNEQFF. The CDR3 bases are TGTGCCACCAGTCGAATAGGGGGACAGGGACACAATGAGCAGTTCTTC.

This clonotype has a handful of counts. The J gene is TRBJ1-2, the V gene TRBV21-1. TRBV21-1 is a known pseudogene. This CDR3 is 16 amino acids long. The CDR3 sequence: CASSKVSFRADYGYTF. The CDR3, as DNA: TGTGCCAGCAGCAAAGTTTCGTTCAGGGCTGACTATGGCTACACCTTC.

The J gene is TRBJ2-1, the V gene TRBV3-1; the D gene is possibly TRBD2 (5 bases). The CDR3 extends over 12 amino acids. V was pared by 6 bases and J by 9 bases, with 12 bases between. From germline, CDR1 is LGHDT and CDR2 YNNKEL (reference sequence). The CDR3 protein is CASSLTRGEQFF. CDR3 in DNA: TGTGCCAGCAGTCTCACACGGGGTGAGCAGTTCTTC.

This clonotype was observed many times. This chain's CDR3 is CASSPLGEYNEQFF. The CDR3 nucleotides are TGCGCCAGCAGCCCTCTTGGGGAATACAATGAGCAGTTCTTC. The V call is TRBV5-1, the J call TRBJ2-1, with no clear D. Germline-derived CDR1 and CDR2 are SGHRS and YFSETQ. V lost 4 bases and J 4 bases, leaving 12 bases between the germline ends. The CDR3 extends over 14 amino acids.

This clonotype has only a few counts. The chain has TRBV6-4 and TRBJ2-2; maybe TRBD2 (6 bases). V was clipped by 5 bases and J by 4 bases, with 14 bases between them. CDR1 is MRHNA and CDR2 is SNTAGT in the germline V gene. CDR3 length: 15 residues. For the CDR3, the DNA is TGTGCCAGCAGTCCGGGACTCACATTCACCGGGGAGCTGTTTTTT. Its protein product is CASSPGLTFTGELFF.

The chain recombines TRBV5-1 with TRBJ2-1; D is possibly TRBD1 (7 bases). This CDR3 comprises 15 residues. The germline CDR1 and CDR2 sequences are SGHRS and YFSETQ. Trimming shortened V by 4 bases and J by 0 bases, and 11 bases separated the two germline ends. CDR3 DNA sequence: TGCGCCAGCAGCGCGGGACAGACCTCCTACAATGAGCAGTTCTTC. It encodes CASSAGQTSYNEQFF.

This clonotype was found many times. The chain employs TRBV27 and TRBJ2-7; 10 bases line up with TRBD1. The CDR3 covers 15 residues. With V trimmed by 6 bases and J by 7 bases, 12 bases remained unmatched. CDR1 is MNHEY and CDR2 is SMNVEV in the germline V gene (reference sequence). This CDR3 reads CASRTRQGATGEQYF. CDR3 DNA: TGTGCCAGCAGAACCAGACAGGGGGCGACGGGAGAGCAGTACTTC.

Comments on this clonotype: The CDR3 does not end in the conserved phenylalanine or tryptophan, so this is likely a read error. The rearrangement uses TRBV6-1 and TRBJ1-2; no firm D call. Germline V gives CDR1 MNHNS, CDR2 SASEGT. CDR3 length: 13 amino acids. Trimming cost V 2 bases and J 8 bases, with 12 bases left between them. Here the CDR3 DNA reads TGTGCCAGCAGTGAACCCATACGTCGAGGCTACACCTTA. It specifies CASSEPIRRGYTL.

This chain joins TRBV4-1 and TRBJ1-2; tentative D call: TRBD1 (5 bases). This CDR3 comprises 17 residues. V lost 4 bases, J lost 1 base, and 19 bases lay in between. From germline, CDR1 is MGHRA and CDR2 YSYEKL. This CDR3 is CASSLAGTPTLNYGYTF. The CDR3 region has the DNA TGCGCCAGCAGCCTCGCCGGGACTCCGACCCTTAACTATGGCTACACCTTC.

This chain connects TRBV7-3 to TRBJ2-3; 7 positions agree with TRBD2. This CDR3 is 15 amino acids long. V dropped 5 bases and J dropped 2; count of bases not matched to a gene: 7. CDR1 SGHTA and CDR2 FQGTGA come from the germline V gene. The CDR3 DNA is TGTGCCAGCAGCCTCAGCGGGAAACCCACAGATACGCAGTATTTT. It specifies CASSLSGKPTDTQYF. The entire variable domain, with the rest obtained from reference TRBV7-3 and TRBJ2-3, is as follows: GAGVSQTPSNKVTEKGKYVELRCDPISGHTALYWYRQSLGQGPEFLIYFQGTGAADDSGLPNDRFFAVRPEGSVSTLKIQRTERGDSAVYLCASSLSGKPTDTQYFGPGTRLTVL.

This clonotype is medium-sized by share. V and J are TRBV12-3 or TRBV12-4 and TRBJ1-2; D remains unclear. V lost 2 bases to trimming and J lost 7 bases, with 8 bases between them. CDR3 length: 12 amino acids. For the CDR3, the DNA is TGTGCCAGCAGTTTATTGGCTAGTGGCTACACCTTC. Amino acid sequence: CASSLLASGYTF.

The CDR3 DNA reads TGTGCCAGCAGCCCCCGGCCCACAACTAATGAAAAACTGTTTTTT. Its protein is CASSPRPTTNEKLFF. The chain is built from TRBV4-2 and TRBJ1-4; D uncertain. Trimming left V 4 bases short and J 0 bases short, with 9 bases between. CDR3 length: 15 amino acids. Germline CDR1 is LGHNA and CDR2 is YNFKEQ.

The table lists this clonotype with many counts. The chain uses TRBV20-1 and TRBJ2-2; D gene uncertain. V was cut by 5 bases and J by 5 bases, with 9 bases left in between. The CDR3 has 12 amino acids. CDR1 is DFQATT, CDR2 SNEGSKA, per germline (reference sequence). DNA of the CDR3: TGCAGTGCTTCGCGACATACCGGGGAGCTGTTTTTT. Protein product: CSASRHTGELFF.

Note on this clonotype: A single base separates this from a much larger clone, so it may be a read error. This chain links TRBV12-3 or TRBV12-4 with TRBJ1-4; the D gene is possibly TRBD1 (5 bases). This CDR3 has 16 amino acids. CDR3 protein: CTSSPAWGTTNEKLFF. CDR3 in DNA: TGTACCAGCAGCCCCGCGTGGGGGACAACTAATGAAAAACTGTTTTTT.

This clonotype was picked up a small number of times. The chain carries TRBV9 and TRBJ1-1; D may be TRBD1 (6 bases). The CDR3 spans 13 residues. The V gene lost 4 bases and the J gene lost 1 base, with 8 bases spanning the gap. Per germline, CDR1 SGDLS and CDR2 YYNGEE. The CDR3 protein is CASSRTANTEAFF. Written as DNA, the CDR3 is TGTGCCAGCAGCAGGACAGCGAACACTGAAGCTTTCTTT.

This clonotype was picked up many times. The rearrangement uses TRBV20-1 and TRBJ2-3; TRBD2 agrees at 10 bases. From germline, CDR1 is DFQATT and CDR2 SNEGSKA (reference sequence). The CDR3 consists of 15 residues. Trimming took 1 base from V and 3 from J; bases not matched to a gene: 4. CDR3 in amino acids: CSARGLAGATDTQYF. CDR3 nucleotides: TGCAGTGCTAGAGGTCTAGCGGGGGCAACAGATACGCAGTATTTT.